The 13 T cell receptor beta chains reported below all come from one sample, sequenced in a study of T cells in localized non-small cell lung cancer. Assay used: immunoSEQ multiplex PCR; TCRdb lists only in-frame clones, some missing. The sample lists some 1,800 clones, about 25% occurring once. The specimen comprised normal lung tissue next to the tumor, sampled before any cancer treatment. These receptors were obtained from a male donor aged 60 or over with stage I lung adenocarcinoma.

The chain is built from TRBV2 and TRBJ2-7; D remains ambiguous. CDR3 length equals 13 residues. Looked up from germline, CDR1 is SNHLY and CDR2 is FYNNEI. V lost 3 bases, J lost 3 bases, and 9 bases lay in between. The CDR3 DNA sequence: TGTGCCAGCAGTGATCTTGTGGACTACGAGCAGTACTTC. Protein sequence: CASSDLVDYEQYF.

The gene calls are TRBV19 and TRBJ2-7; 11 nucleotides line up with TRBD1. Trimming at V came to 3 bases and at J to 4 bases, leaving 5 bases not matched to a gene. Germline CDR1 and CDR2: LNHDA and SQIVND (reference sequence). The CDR3 runs 15 residues. Here the CDR3 DNA reads TGTGCCAGTAGTATTCCGGGACAGGGGGGTTACGAGCAGTACTTC. Its protein product is CASSIPGQGGYEQYF. The full variable domain, with the rest looked up from reference TRBV19 and TRBJ2-7, is DGGITQSPKYLFRKEGQNVTLSCEQNLNHDAMYWYRQDPGQGLRLIYYSQIVNDFQKGDIAEGYSVSREKKESFPLTVTSAQKNPTAFYLCASSIPGQGGYEQYFGPGTRLTVT.

The rearrangement uses TRBV5-1 and TRBJ1-1; no clear D gene. Germline loops: CDR1 SGHRS, CDR2 YFSETQ. Trimming took off 0 bases at V and 5 bases at J, with 11 bases between the two ends. The CDR3 totals 14 residues. The CDR3 region is CASSLGAPRTEAFF. The DNA for the CDR3 is TGCGCCAGCAGCTTGGGGGCTCCGAGGACTGAAGCTTTCTTT.

This clone is labeled medium-sized. The CDR3 DNA follows: TGTGCCAGCAGCATCCTTAGAGCGTCTTCACCCCTCCACTTT. Protein product: CASSILRASSPLHF. The genes are TRBV11-3 and TRBJ1-6; D ambiguous. The CDR3 totals 14 residues. CDR1 is SGHNT and CDR2 is YENEEA in the germline V gene. Deletions cut 5 bases from V and 9 bases from J, with 14 bases between.

The sample holds a few counts of this clone. The chain recombines TRBV11-3 with TRBJ2-3; 7 bases fit TRBD1. The CDR3 runs to 15 residues. The V gene end was trimmed by 5 bases and the J gene end by 2 bases; junction bases not matched to a gene: 7. Germline V gives CDR1 SGHNT, CDR2 YENEEA. This CDR3 is CASSPWDRNTDTQYF. CDR3 sequence (DNA): TGTGCCAGCAGCCCTTGGGACAGAAACACAGATACGCAGTATTTT. The whole variable domain, remainder taken from reference TRBV11-3 and TRBJ2-3, is EAGVVQSPRYKIIEKKQPVAFWCNPISGHNTLYWYLQNLGQGPELLIRYENEEAVDDSQLPKDRFSAERLKGVDSTLKIQPAELGDSAVYLCASSPWDRNTDTQYFGPGTRLTVL.

This clone has more than one count but fewer than ten. This chain links TRBV18 with TRBJ1-1; no definite D call. The germline CDR1 and CDR2 sequences are KGHSH and LQKENI. Trimming stripped 4 bases from V and 1 base from J, with 4 bases between. There are 12 residues in the CDR3. CDR3 in amino acids: CASSRENTEAFF. The CDR3 DNA reads TGTGCCAGCTCACGAGAGAACACTGAAGCTTTCTTT. Together with reference TRBV18 and TRBJ1-1, the CDR3 gives the full variable domain: NAGVMQNPRHLVRRRGQEARLRCSPMKGHSHVYWYRQLPEEGLKFMVYLQKENIIDESGMPKERFSAEFPKEGPSILRIQQVVRGDSAAYFCASSRENTEAFFGQGTRLTVV.

This clone is labeled as large. One end of the junction is discordant with germline, which a read error may explain. The chain uses TRBV6-8 and TRBJ2-7; unclear D gene. Germline assignment: CDR1 MNHGY and CDR2 SAAAGT. The CDR3 contains 12 residues. Written as DNA, the CDR3 is TGTGCCATGGGGTATGATTCCTCCGAGCAGTACTTC. Protein sequence: CAMGYDSSEQYF.

This clone was seen a handful of times. In nucleotides, the CDR3 is TGCGCCAGCAGGCAGACTAGCGGGAGCTCCTACAATGAGCAGTTCTTC. Its protein is CASRQTSGSSYNEQFF. This chain uses TRBV5-1 with TRBJ2-1; 12 positions agree with TRBD2. Trimming at V came to 5 bases and at J to 0 bases, leaving 3 bases not matched to a gene. The CDR3 is 16 amino acids. The germline gives CDR1 SGHRS, CDR2 YFSETQ.

This chain connects TRBV19 to TRBJ1-6; weak D call: TRBD1 (6 bases). Germline CDR1 reads LNHDA; CDR2 reads SQIVND (reference sequence). The V end was cut by 6 bases, the J end by 8 bases, with 14 bases between. This CDR3 has 14 amino acids. Here the CDR3 reads CASSLGQYYSPLHF. The CDR3 DNA reads TGTGCCAGTAGCCTCGGACAGTATTATTCACCCCTCCACTTT. The complete variable domain, with remaining parts taken from reference TRBV19 and TRBJ1-6, reads DGGITQSPKYLFRKEGQNVTLSCEQNLNHDAMYWYRQDPGQGLRLIYYSQIVNDFQKGDIAEGYSVSREKKESFPLTVTSAQKNPTAFYLCASSLGQYYSPLHFGNGTRLTVT.

The V call is TRBV11-3, the J call TRBJ2-5; TRBD2 is a possible D gene (6 bases). V gave up 0 bases and J gave up 4 bases, with 9 bases separating them. The CDR3 extends over 14 amino acids. Germline V gene sequence: CDR1 SGHNT, CDR2 YENEEA. As DNA, the CDR3 is TGTGCCAGCAGCTTAGATGTCGGGGGAGAGACCCAGTACTTC. Encoded protein: CASSLDVGGETQYF.

This rearrangement joins TRBV11-3 to TRBJ2-1, with 7 bases that match TRBD1. The CDR3 runs 17 residues. Germline V gives CDR1 SGHNT, CDR2 YENEEA. With V trimmed by 4 bases and J by 0 bases, 9 bases remained unmatched. In nucleotides, the CDR3 is TGTGCCAGCAGCTCCGGAGGATGGGACAGCTCCTACAATGAGCAGTTCTTC. Amino acid sequence: CASSSGGWDSSYNEQFF.

This clone showed up just a few times. The gene calls are TRBV1 and TRBJ1-2. TRBV1 is an annotated pseudogene. CDR3 length equals 14 residues. The DNA of the CDR3 is TGCGCCAGCAGCCAAGATGAGATTAACTATGGCTACACCTTC. Amino acid sequence: CASSQDEINYGYTF.

Here the CDR3 DNA reads TGTGCCAGCAGTGCCCGGTGGGGGAGACCTGAAGCTTTCTTT. Protein: CASSARWGRPEAFF. This rearrangement joins TRBV6-7 to TRBJ1-1; D may be TRBD1 (5 bases). TRBV6-7 counts as an open reading frame of uncertain function. Trimming removed 5 bases at V and 6 bases at J, with 16 bases between. This CDR3 has 14 amino acids.